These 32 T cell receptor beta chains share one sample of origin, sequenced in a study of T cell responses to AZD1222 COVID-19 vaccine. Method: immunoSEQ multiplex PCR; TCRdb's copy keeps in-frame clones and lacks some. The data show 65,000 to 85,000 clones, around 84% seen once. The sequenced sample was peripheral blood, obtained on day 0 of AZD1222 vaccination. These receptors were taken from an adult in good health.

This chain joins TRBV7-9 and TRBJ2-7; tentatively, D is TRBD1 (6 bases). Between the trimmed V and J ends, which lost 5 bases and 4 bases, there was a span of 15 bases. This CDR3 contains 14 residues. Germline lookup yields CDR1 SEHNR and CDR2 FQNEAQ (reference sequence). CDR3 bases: TGTGCCAGCAGCCCCCCCAGGGGCGTGTACGAGCAGTACTTC. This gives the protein CASSPPRGVYEQYF.

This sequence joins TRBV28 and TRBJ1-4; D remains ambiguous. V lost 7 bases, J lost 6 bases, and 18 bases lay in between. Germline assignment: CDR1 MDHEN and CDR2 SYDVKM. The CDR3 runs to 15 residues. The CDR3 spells CASILRPGGYEKLFF. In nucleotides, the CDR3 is TGTGCCAGCATCCTCCGCCCGGGCGGTTATGAAAAACTGTTTTTT.

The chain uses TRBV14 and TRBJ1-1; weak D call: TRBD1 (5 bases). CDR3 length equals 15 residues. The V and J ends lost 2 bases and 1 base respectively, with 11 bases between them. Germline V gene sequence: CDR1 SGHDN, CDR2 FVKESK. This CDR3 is CASSQRGGRNTEAFF. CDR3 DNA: TGTGCCAGCAGCCAAAGGGGCGGGCGGAACACTGAAGCTTTCTTT.

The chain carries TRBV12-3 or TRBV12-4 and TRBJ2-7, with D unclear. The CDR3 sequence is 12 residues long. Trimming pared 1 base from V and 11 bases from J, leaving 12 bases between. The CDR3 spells CASSLVRQPEYF. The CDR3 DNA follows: TGTGCCAGCAGTTTAGTGCGGCAGCCTGAGTACTTC.

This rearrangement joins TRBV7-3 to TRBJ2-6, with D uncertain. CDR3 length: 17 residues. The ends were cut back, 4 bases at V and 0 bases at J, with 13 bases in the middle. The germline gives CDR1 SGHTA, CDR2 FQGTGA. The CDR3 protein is CASSSRDPVSGANVLTF. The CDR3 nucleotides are TGTGCCAGCAGCTCCCGTGATCCAGTCTCTGGGGCCAACGTCCTGACTTTC.

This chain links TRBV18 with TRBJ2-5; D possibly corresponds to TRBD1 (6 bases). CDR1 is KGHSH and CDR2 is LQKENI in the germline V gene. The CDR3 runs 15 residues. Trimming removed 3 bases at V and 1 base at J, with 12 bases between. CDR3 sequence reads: CASSPSQGPQETQYF. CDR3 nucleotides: TGTGCCAGCTCACCGTCGCAGGGGCCCCAAGAGACCCAGTACTTC.

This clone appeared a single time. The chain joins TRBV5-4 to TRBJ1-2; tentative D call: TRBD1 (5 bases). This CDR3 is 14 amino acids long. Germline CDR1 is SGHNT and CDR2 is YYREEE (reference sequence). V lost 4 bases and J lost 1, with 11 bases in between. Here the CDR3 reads CASSLRDYNYGYTF. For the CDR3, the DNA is TGTGCCAGCAGCCTCCGGGACTATAACTATGGCTACACCTTC.

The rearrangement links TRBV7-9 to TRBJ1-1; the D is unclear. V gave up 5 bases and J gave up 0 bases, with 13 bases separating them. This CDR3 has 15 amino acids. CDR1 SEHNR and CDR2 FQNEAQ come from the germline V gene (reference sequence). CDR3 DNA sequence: TGTGCCAGCAGCCCCCCCCTATCGATGAACACTGAAGCTTTCTTT. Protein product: CASSPPLSMNTEAFF.

CDR3 coding DNA: TGTGCCAGCAGCCGCCCTACAGGGGGACGCACTGAAGCTTTCTTT. Translated, it gives CASSRPTGGRTEAFF. The gene calls are TRBV6-6 and TRBJ1-1; TRBD1 agrees at 8 bases. Germline CDR1 MNHNY, CDR2 SVGAGI (reference sequence). The CDR3 loop spans 15 amino acids. V lost 6 bases and J lost 4; bases outside the gene matches: 10.

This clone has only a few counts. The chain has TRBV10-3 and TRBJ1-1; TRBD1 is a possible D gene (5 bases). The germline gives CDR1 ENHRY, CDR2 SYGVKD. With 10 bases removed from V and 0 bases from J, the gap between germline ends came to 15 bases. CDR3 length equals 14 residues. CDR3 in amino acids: CATHTGTVNTEAFF. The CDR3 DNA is TGTGCCACTCACACCGGGACGGTGAACACTGAAGCTTTCTTT.

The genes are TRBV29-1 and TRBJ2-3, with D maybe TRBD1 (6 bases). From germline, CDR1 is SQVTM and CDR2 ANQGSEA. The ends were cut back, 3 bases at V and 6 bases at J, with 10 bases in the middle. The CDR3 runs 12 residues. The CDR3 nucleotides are TGCAGCGTTGATGGGGGCGCGGATACGCAGTATTTT. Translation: CSVDGGADTQYF.

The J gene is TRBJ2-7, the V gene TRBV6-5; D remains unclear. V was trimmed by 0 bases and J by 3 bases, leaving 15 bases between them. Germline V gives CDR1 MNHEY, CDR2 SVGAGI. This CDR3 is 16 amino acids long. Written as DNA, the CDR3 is TGTGCCAGCAGTTACTCTGGGATAACCCCAAACTACGAGCAGTACTTC. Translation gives CASSYSGITPNYEQYF.

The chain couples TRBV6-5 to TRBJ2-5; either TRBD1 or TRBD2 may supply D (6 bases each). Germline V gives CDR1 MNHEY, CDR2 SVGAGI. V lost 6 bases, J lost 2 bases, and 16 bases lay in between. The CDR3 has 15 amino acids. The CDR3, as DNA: TGTGCCAGCAGCCCGACCCCGGGGGCGCAAGAGACCCAGTACTTC. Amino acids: CASSPTPGAQETQYF.

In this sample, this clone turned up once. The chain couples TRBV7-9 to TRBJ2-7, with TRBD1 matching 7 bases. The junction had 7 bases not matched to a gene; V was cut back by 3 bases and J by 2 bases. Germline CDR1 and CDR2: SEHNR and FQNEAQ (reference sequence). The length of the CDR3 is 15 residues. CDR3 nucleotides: TGTGCCAGCAGCTTCCGTAACAGGGGCCCCTACGAGCAGTACTTC. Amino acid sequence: CASSFRNRGPYEQYF.

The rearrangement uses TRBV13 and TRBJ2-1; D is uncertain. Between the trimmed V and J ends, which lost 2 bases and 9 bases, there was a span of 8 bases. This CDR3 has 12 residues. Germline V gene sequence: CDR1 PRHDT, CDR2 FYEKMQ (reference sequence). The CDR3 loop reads CASSLRWAEQFF. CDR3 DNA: TGTGCCAGCAGCTTAAGGTGGGCTGAGCAGTTCTTC.

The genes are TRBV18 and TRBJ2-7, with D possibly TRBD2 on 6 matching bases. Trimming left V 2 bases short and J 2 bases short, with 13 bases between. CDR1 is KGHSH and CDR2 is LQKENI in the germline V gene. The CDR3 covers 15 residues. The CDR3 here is CASSPSSGVTYEQYF. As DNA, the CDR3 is TGTGCCAGCTCACCAAGTTCGGGGGTTACCTACGAGCAGTACTTC.

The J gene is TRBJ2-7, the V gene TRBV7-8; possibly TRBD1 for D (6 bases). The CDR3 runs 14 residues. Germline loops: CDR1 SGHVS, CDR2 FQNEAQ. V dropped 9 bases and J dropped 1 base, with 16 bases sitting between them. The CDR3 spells CARKQGRESYEQYF. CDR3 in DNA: TGTGCCAGGAAACAGGGAAGAGAGTCCTACGAGCAGTACTTC.

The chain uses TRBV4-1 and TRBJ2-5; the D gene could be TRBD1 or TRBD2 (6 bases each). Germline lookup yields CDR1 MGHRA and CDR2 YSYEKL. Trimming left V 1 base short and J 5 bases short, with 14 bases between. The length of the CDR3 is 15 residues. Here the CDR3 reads CASSQGGAILETQYF. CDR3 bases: TGCGCCAGCAGCCAAGGGGGGGCTATTTTGGAGACCCAGTACTTC.

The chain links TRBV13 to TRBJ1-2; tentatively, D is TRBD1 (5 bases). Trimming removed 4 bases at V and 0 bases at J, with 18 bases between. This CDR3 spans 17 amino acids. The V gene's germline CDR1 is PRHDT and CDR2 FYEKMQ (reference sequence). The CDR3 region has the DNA TGTGCCAGCAGCTCCAGCGGCGGGGGGTTTTCTAACTATGGCTACACCTTC. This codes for CASSSSGGGFSNYGYTF. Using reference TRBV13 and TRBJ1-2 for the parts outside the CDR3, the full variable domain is AAGVIQSPRHLIKEKRETATLKCYPIPRHDTVYWYQQGPGQDPQFLISFYEKMQSDKGSIPDRFSAQQFSDYHSELNMSSLELGDSALYFCASSSSGGGFSNYGYTFGSGTRLTVV.

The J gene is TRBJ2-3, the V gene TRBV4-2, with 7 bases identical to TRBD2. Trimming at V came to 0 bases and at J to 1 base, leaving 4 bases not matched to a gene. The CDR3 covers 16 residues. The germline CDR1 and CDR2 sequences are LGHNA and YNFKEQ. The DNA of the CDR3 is TGTGCCAGCAGCCAAGATCATGGGGGGGGCACAGATACGCAGTATTTT. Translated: CASSQDHGGGTDTQYF.

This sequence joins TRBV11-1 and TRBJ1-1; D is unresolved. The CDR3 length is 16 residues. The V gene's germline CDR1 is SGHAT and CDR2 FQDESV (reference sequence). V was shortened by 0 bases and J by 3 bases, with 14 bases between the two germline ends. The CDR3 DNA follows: TGTGCCAGCAGCTTAGCGCTGGGGAATCTGGACACTGAAGCTTTCTTT. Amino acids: CASSLALGNLDTEAFF.

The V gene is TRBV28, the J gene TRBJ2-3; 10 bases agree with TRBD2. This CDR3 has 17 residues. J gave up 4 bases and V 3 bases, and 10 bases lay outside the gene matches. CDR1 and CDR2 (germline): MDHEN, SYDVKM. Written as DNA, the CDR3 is TGTGCCAGCAGTTTGTGGCAGCGGGGGGGCCTGGCAGATACGCAGTATTTT. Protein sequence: CASSLWQRGGLADTQYF.

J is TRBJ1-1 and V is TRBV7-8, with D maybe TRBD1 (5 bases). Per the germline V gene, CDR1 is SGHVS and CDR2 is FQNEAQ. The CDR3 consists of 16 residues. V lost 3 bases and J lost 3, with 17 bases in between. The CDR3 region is CASSFLGGRRDTEAFF. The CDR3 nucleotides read TGTGCCAGCAGCTTTCTCGGGGGGAGGAGGGACACTGAAGCTTTCTTT.

CDR3 region: CASSSPAGTYEQYF. Written as DNA, the CDR3 is TGTGCCAGCAGCTCCCCAGCGGGGACCTACGAGCAGTACTTC. The chain carries TRBV9 and TRBJ2-7; 7 bases align to TRBD2. Germline trimming cut 4 bases from V and 2 bases from J; bases unmatched to any gene: 6. The V gene's germline CDR1 is SGDLS and CDR2 YYNGEE. The CDR3 runs 14 residues.

As DNA, the CDR3 is TGTGCCAGCAGTGATATCCCCGACAGGGGGGCCTATGGCTACACCTTC. This sequence encodes CASSDIPDRGAYGYTF. The chain carries TRBV6-2 or TRBV6-3 and TRBJ1-2; 9 nucleotides agree with TRBD1. The V gene end was trimmed by 5 bases and the J gene end by 4 bases; junction bases not matched to a gene: 11. Germline values: CDR1 MNHEY, CDR2 SVGEGT. The CDR3 is 16 residues long.

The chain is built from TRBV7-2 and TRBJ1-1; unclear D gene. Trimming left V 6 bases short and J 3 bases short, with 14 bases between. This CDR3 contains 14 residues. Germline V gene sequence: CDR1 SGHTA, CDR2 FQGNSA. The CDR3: CASRDPRGYTEAFF. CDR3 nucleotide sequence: TGTGCCAGCAGGGACCCTCGCGGGTACACTGAAGCTTTCTTT.

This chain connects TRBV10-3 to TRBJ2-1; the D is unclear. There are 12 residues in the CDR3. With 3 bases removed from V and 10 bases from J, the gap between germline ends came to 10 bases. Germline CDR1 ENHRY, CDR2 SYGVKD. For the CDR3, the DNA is TGTGCCATCAGTGACAGGTCACCAGAGCAGTTCTTC. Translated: CAISDRSPEQFF.

In DNA, the CDR3 is TGTGCCAGCAGCGCTAGTTTAGATACGCAGTATTTT. Translating it yields CASSASLDTQYF. This sequence joins TRBV9 and TRBJ2-3; D ambiguous. Germline CDR1 and CDR2: SGDLS and YYNGEE. V was cut by 3 bases and J by 5 bases, with 7 bases left in between. The CDR3 has 12 amino acids.

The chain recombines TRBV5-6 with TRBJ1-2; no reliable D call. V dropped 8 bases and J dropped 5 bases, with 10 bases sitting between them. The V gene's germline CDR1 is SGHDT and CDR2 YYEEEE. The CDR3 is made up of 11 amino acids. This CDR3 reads CASRRVYGYTF. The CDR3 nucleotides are TGTGCCAGTAGGCGGGTTTATGGCTACACCTTC.

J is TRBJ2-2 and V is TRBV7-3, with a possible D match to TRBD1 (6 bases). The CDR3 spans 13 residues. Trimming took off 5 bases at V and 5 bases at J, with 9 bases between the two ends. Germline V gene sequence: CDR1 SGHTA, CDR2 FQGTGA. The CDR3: CASSRDRTGELFF. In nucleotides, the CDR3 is TGTGCCAGCAGCCGCGACAGGACCGGGGAGCTGTTTTTT.

For the CDR3, the DNA is TGTGCCAGCAGTCCGGGACGGTCCACAGATACGCAGTATTTT. Translating gives CASSPGRSTDTQYF. The J gene is TRBJ2-3, the V gene TRBV11-3; D could derive from TRBD1 or TRBD2 (5 bases each). The CDR3 contains 14 residues. Germline loops: CDR1 SGHNT, CDR2 YENEEA. V shed 6 bases and J shed 2 bases, with 12 bases lying between them.

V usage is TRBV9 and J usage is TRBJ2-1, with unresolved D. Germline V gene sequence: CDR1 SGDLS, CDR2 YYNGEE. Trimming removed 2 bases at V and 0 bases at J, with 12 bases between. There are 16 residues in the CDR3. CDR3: CASSVNDLSSYNEQFF. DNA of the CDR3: TGTGCCAGCAGCGTTAACGACCTGTCCTCCTACAATGAGCAGTTCTTC.